The present entry profiles one TCR beta chain with its context. These data come from a study of monozygotic twins with inflammatory bowel disease. From the 5' RACE reads, TCRdb lists one entry per CDR3 protein and no DNA. The sample table sets out 400,000 to 500,000 distinct CDR3 sequences. Germline V gives CDR1 SGHTA, CDR2 FQGNSA. The CDR3 runs 16 residues. Whole blood supplied total RNA, and T cells were not sorted. The J gene is TRBJ1-5, the V gene TRBV7-2. The sample was blood. The clonotype originates from a human donor with ulcerative colitis or Crohn's disease, or a healthy co-twin of an affected twin (not recorded which). The chain's CDR3 is CASSLLSTDSNQPQHF. Together with reference TRBV7-2 and TRBJ1-5, the CDR3 gives the full variable domain: GAGVSQSPSNKVTEKGKDVELRCDPISGHTALYWYRQSLGQGLEFLIYFQGNSAPDKSGLPSDRFSAERTGGSVSTLTIQRTQQEDSAVYLCASSLLSTDSNQPQHFGDGTRLSIL.